A selection of T cell receptor beta chains follows, all from one sample in a study of shared clonotypes between healthy human individuals. This table comes from immunoSEQ multiplex PCR, and its TCRdb copy is limited to in-frame clones, with some not included. The sample records over a million clones, roughly 98% being singletons. The sample consisted of naive CD4+ T cells sorted from blood. These receptors originate from a man aged 25-45 years in good health. The CDR3 runs from the conserved cysteine through the conserved F or W. D genes are given only for firm matches. Where a row states a size, it is once, few, many or the class of an expanded clone; other rows omit it.

d_gene,abundance,v_gene,j_gene,len,CDR3nt,CDR3aa
TRBD2,.,TRBV28,TRBJ2-1,15,TGTGCCAGCAGTTTAATAGGACTAGCGGGAGTAGAGCAGTTCTTC,CASSLIGLAGVEQFF
TRBD2,.,TRBV9,TRBJ2-3,19,TGTGCCAGCAGCGTAGGCCTAGCGGGAAAGTTTTCTGGCACAGATACGCAGTATTTT,CASSVGLAGKFSGTDTQYF
.,.,TRBV19,TRBJ2-7,15,TGTGCCAGTAGACCTCCCGGGACGCAAGTCTACGAGCAGTACTTC,CASRPPGTQVYEQYF
.,.,TRBV5-1,TRBJ2-7,15,TGCGCCAGCAGCTTAACCGGGACACCCTTTAACGAGCAGTACTTC,CASSLTGTPFNEQYF
TRBD2,.,TRBV10-1,TRBJ2-1,19,TGCGCCAGCAGTGCGACTAGCGGGAGAAAGACGGGCTCCTACAATGAGCAGTTCTTC,CASSATSGRKTGSYNEQFF
TRBD2,.,TRBV12-5,TRBJ2-1,15,TGTGCTAGTGGCCCCGGGACTAGGACCTACAATGAGCAGTTCTTC,CASGPGTRTYNEQFF
.,.,TRBV7-2,TRBJ1-1,13,TGTGCCAGCAGCTGGAGGGGGGGGCCCGAAGCTTTCTTT,CASSWRGGPEAFF
TRBD1,.,TRBV6-5,TRBJ1-5,14,TGTGCCAGCAGGGGGACAGGGGACAATCAGCCCCAGCATTTT,CASRGTGDNQPQHF
TRBD2,.,TRBV27,TRBJ2-1,15,TGTGCCAGCAGTTTTTCTAGCGGGGGGTACAATGAGCAGTTCTTC,CASSFSSGGYNEQFF
TRBD2,.,TRBV10-1,TRBJ2-1,17,TGCGCCAGCAGTGAGCTATCTAGCGGGAGCTTATACAATGAGCAGTTCTTC,CASSELSSGSLYNEQFF
.,.,TRBV7-2,TRBJ2-7,15,TGTGCCAGCAGCTTAGTCAGACAGACCTCCTACGAGCAGTACTTC,CASSLVRQTSYEQYF
.,.,TRBV5-1,TRBJ2-7,13,TGCGCCAGCAGCCCGAGACAGGCACGAGAGCAGTACTTC,CASSPRQAREQYF
TRBD2,.,TRBV9,TRBJ2-3,19,TGTGCCAGCAGCCCTTCACGACTATTGGCGGGAGGACGGGCAGATACGCAGTATTTT,CASSPSRLLAGGRADTQYF
.,once,TRBV7-3,TRBJ2-7,13,TGTGCCAGCAGCTCTCAGCTGGGTAACGAGCAGTACTTC,CASSSQLGNEQYF
.,.,TRBV7-7,TRBJ1-3,15,TGTGCTAGCAGCCGAGGTACAGGGAATGGAAACACCATATATTTT,CASSRGTGNGNTIYF
TRBD1,.,TRBV29-1,TRBJ2-1,13,TGCAGCGTTAACCGGGACAGGGGGTATGAGCAGTTCTTC,CSVNRDRGYEQFF
.,.,TRBV2,TRBJ2-7,14,TGTGCCAGCCGGGCAGAGATTCTACTACGGGAGCAGTACTTC,CASRAEILLREQYF